Presented here are 10 T cell receptor beta chains from one specimen sequenced in a study of radiotherapy plus CTLA-4 blockade in lung cancer. This table comes from immunoSEQ multiplex PCR, and its TCRdb copy is limited to in-frame clones, with some not included. The sample lists around 95,000 clones, 83% occurring once. Sequencing was performed on peripheral blood, taken from a patient treated with radiotherapy plus ipilimumab. These TCRs come from a human donor with non-small cell lung cancer who had stable disease on radiotherapy plus ipilimumab.

Remarks on this clone: The same CDR3 can be traced to other DNA sequences in this sample. V usage is TRBV19 and J usage is TRBJ1-1, with 9 bases lining up with TRBD1. The trim removed 5 bases at V and 5 bases at J, leaving 3 bases unmatched. Per the germline V gene, CDR1 is LNHDA and CDR2 is SQIVND (reference sequence). The CDR3 is 13 amino acids. The CDR3 is CASSGTGWTEAFF. Written as DNA, the CDR3 is TGTGCCAGTAGTGGGACAGGGTGGACTGAAGCTTTCTTT.

The chain couples TRBV5-4 to TRBJ2-2; D remains ambiguous. The V end lost 5 bases, the J end lost 4 bases, and 12 bases lay between the germline ends. Per germline, CDR1 SGHNT and CDR2 YYREEE (reference sequence). This CDR3 has 14 amino acids. The CDR3 DNA reads TGTGCCAGCAGTCCCTACCGAGCCACCGGGGAGCTGTTTTTT. It specifies CASSPYRATGELFF.

This chain joins TRBV19 and TRBJ2-1; no clear D. CDR1 is LNHDA and CDR2 is SQIVND in the germline V gene (reference sequence). V gave up 1 base and J gave up 1 base, with 14 bases separating them. The CDR3 contains 17 residues. The CDR3, as DNA: TGTGCCAGTAGTATAGGGATCGGAGCAAAGTCCTACAATGAGCAGTTCTTC. Its protein is CASSIGIGAKSYNEQFF.

This sequence joins TRBV7-7 and TRBJ2-5, with 12 bases lining up with TRBD2. CDR3 length equals 16 residues. Germline V lookup: CDR1 SSHAT, CDR2 FNYEAQ (reference sequence). V was pared by 4 bases and J by 3 bases, with 6 bases of the junction left unmatched. The CDR3 coding sequence is TGTGCCAGCAGCTATCGTGCTAGCGGGGGGGAAGAGACCCAGTACTTC. Translating gives CASSYRASGGEETQYF.

The J gene is TRBJ2-7, the V gene TRBV11-1; possibly TRBD1 for D (6 bases). The CDR3 extends over 13 amino acids. Germline V gives CDR1 SGHAT, CDR2 FQDESV (reference sequence). V shed 3 bases and J shed 3 bases, with 9 bases lying between them. DNA for the CDR3: TGTGCCAGCAGCTTGACGGACAGCTACGAGCAGTACTTC. Protein: CASSLTDSYEQYF.

V is TRBV18 and J is TRBJ2-1, with D possibly TRBD1 on 6 matching bases. The germline V gene encodes CDR1 KGHSH and CDR2 LQKENI. This CDR3 spans 16 amino acids. V lost 6 bases and J 0 bases, leaving 15 bases between the germline ends. The CDR3 region is CASSLFPGDSYNEQFF. The CDR3 region has the DNA TGTGCCAGCTCTCTCTTCCCAGGGGACTCCTACAATGAGCAGTTCTTC.

This clone showed up just a few times. The rearrangement uses TRBV19 and TRBJ2-7; 13 nucleotides align to TRBD2. V dropped 10 bases and J dropped 2; count of bases not matched to a gene: 11. The CDR3 sequence is 16 residues long. Germline CDR1 and CDR2: LNHDA and SQIVND (reference sequence). In DNA form, the CDR3 reads TGTGCCACCGCGACTAGCGGGGGGCCTTCTCCCTACGAGCAGTACTTC. Protein sequence: CATATSGGPSPYEQYF.

The rearrangement uses TRBV7-2 and TRBJ1-4; 10 bases fit TRBD1. The CDR3 sequence is 17 residues long. From germline, CDR1 is SGHTA and CDR2 FQGNSA. V lost 3 bases, J lost 8 bases, and 12 bases stayed unmatched. CDR3 sequence (DNA): TGTGCCAGCAGCTTGGCGGGACAGGGGCCGCGGGACGAAAAACTGTTTTTT. As protein: CASSLAGQGPRDEKLFF.

The chain employs TRBV7-2 and TRBJ2-1; 13 positions match TRBD2. The CDR3 loop spans 18 amino acids. The V gene's germline CDR1 is SGHTA and CDR2 FQGNSA. V lost 5 bases to trimming and J lost 0 bases; unmatched junction nucleotides: 7. CDR3 nucleotides: TGTGCCAGCAGCAAACTAGCGGGGGGGCTAAGCTCCTACAATGAGCAGTTCTTC. Translated, it gives CASSKLAGGLSSYNEQFF.

V gene TRBV10-3 combines with J gene TRBJ2-7; 10 bases are shared with TRBD1. The CDR3 covers 15 residues. Germline V lookup: CDR1 ENHRY, CDR2 SYGVKD. Germline trimming cut 3 bases from V and 1 base from J; bases unmatched to any gene: 3. The CDR3 here is CAISDPGQGSYEQYF. In nucleotides, the CDR3 is TGTGCCATCAGTGACCCGGGACAGGGGTCCTACGAGCAGTACTTC.